Presented here are 7 T cell receptor beta chains from one specimen sequenced in a study of PD-L1 blockade in urothelial cancer. The data were produced by immunoSEQ multiplex PCR, yet TCRdb's version contains in-frame clones alone and is incomplete. The table has 35,000 to 45,000 clones, 75% to 95% seen once. The input for sequencing was PBMCs, taken around atezolizumab (anti-PD-L1) treatment. The source of these receptors is an older man with urothelial cancer.

The rearrangement joins TRBV9 to TRBJ1-4, with D maybe TRBD1 (5 bases). Trimming shortened V by 4 bases and J by 7 bases, and 14 bases separated the two germline ends. The CDR3 consists of 14 residues. Germline V gene data show CDR1 as SGDLS and CDR2 as YYNGEE. CDR3 sequence reads: CASSFRVGGEKLFF. CDR3 DNA: TGTGCCAGCAGCTTCAGGGTTGGTGGTGAAAAACTGTTTTTT.

The genes are TRBV5-1 and TRBJ1-5; tentatively, D is TRBD1 (6 bases). The V gene lost 4 bases and the J gene lost 7 bases, with 21 bases spanning the gap. Germline assignment: CDR1 SGHRS and CDR2 YFSETQ. The CDR3 sequence is 16 residues long. The CDR3 spells CASSRARGGEGQPQHF. The DNA for the CDR3 is TGCGCCAGCAGCCGGGCCAGGGGTGGGGAGGGGCAGCCCCAGCATTTT. The variable domain in full, completed from reference TRBV5-1 and TRBJ1-5, reads KAGVTQTPRYLIKTRGQQVTLSCSPISGHRSVSWYQQTPGQGLQFLFEYFSETQRNKGNFPGRFSGRQFSNSRSEMNVSTLELGDSALYLCASSRARGGEGQPQHFGDGTRLSIL.

This chain connects TRBV9 to TRBJ1-1; tentative D call: TRBD1 (6 bases). Germline V lookup: CDR1 SGDLS, CDR2 YYNGEE. Trimming cost V 0 bases and J 10 bases, with 22 bases left between them. The length of the CDR3 is 16 residues. The CDR3 protein is CASSVGLREGDEGAFF. DNA for the CDR3: TGTGCCAGCAGCGTAGGCTTGCGTGAGGGGGACGAGGGAGCTTTCTTT.

This chain joins TRBV6-1 and TRBJ1-1, with TRBD1 as a possible D gene (5 bases). CDR3 length: 14 amino acids. V was trimmed by 2 bases and J by 11 bases, leaving 18 bases between them. Germline lookup yields CDR1 MNHNS and CDR2 SASEGT. The CDR3 sequence is CASSERTGVEAAFF. CDR3 DNA: TGTGCCAGCAGTGAACGGACGGGGGTCGAGGCCGCTTTCTTT.

This chain uses TRBV20-1 with TRBJ1-5; no firm D call. The length of the CDR3 is 10 residues. In germline, CDR1 is DFQATT, CDR2 SNEGSKA (reference sequence). The ends were cut back, 5 bases at V and 6 bases at J, with 5 bases in the middle. The CDR3 region has the DNA TGCAGTGCTTCCGGTCAGCCCCAGCATTTT. Its protein is CSASGQPQHF.

This clone was found once. The V and J genes are TRBV25-1 and TRBJ2-1; the match to TRBD2 covers 14 bases. Unmatched junction bases numbered 8, after V lost 3 bases and J lost 4 bases. This CDR3 comprises 18 residues. CDR1 is MGHDK, CDR2 SYGVNS, per germline. This chain's CDR3 is CASSEPRGLAGGYNEQFF. Here the CDR3 DNA reads TGTGCCAGCAGTGAGCCCAGAGGACTAGCGGGGGGATACAATGAGCAGTTCTTC.

V usage is TRBV27 and J usage is TRBJ1-2; tentative D call: TRBD1 (6 bases). Germline CDR1 MNHEY, CDR2 SMNVEV (reference sequence). The CDR3 totals 14 residues. V lost 5 bases, J lost 7 bases, and 17 bases lay in between. DNA for the CDR3: TGTGCCAGCAGTCCCATAACGACAGGCCGTGGCTACACCTTC. Protein product: CASSPITTGRGYTF.